The 6 T cell receptor beta chains presented below share a single source sample, sequenced in a study of identical twins. TCRdb fed the 5' RACE reads into MiXCR, producing one record per CDR3 protein. The sample consists of 1.5 million to 2 million distinct CDR3 sequences, about 32% of them appearing once. The sample taken for sequencing was cord blood. These TCRs come from a newborn girl in good health.

In this sample, this clonotype turned up a few times. The chain couples TRBV5-5 to TRBJ2-5; possibly TRBD1 for D (5 bases). Germline lookup yields CDR1 SGHKS and CDR2 YYEKEE (reference sequence). Trimming shortened V by 1 base and J by 12 bases, and 22 bases separated the two germline ends. The length of the CDR3 is 15 residues. CDR3 DNA: TGTGCCAGCAGCTTGTTTAGGCCCGGACAAACTTGGGAGTACTTC. It yields the protein CASSLFRPGQTWEYF.

The chain employs TRBV20-1 and TRBJ1-1, with D possibly TRBD1 on 6 matching bases. The germline CDR1 and CDR2 sequences are DFQATT and SNEGSKA (reference sequence). The germline V and J ends were trimmed by 5 bases and 0 bases, with 10 bases remaining between them. The CDR3 covers 13 residues. The CDR3 sequence is CSADTGLNTEAFF. In DNA form, the CDR3 reads TGCAGTGCTGATACAGGGCTGAACACTGAAGCTTTCTTT.

In regard to this clonotype: It may be a read error: a sequence one base away is much more abundant. The genes are TRBV4-2 and TRBJ2-3; D is undetermined. V was cut by 7 bases and J by 6 bases, with 11 bases left in between. Germline CDR1 and CDR2: LGHNA and YNFKEQ. CDR3 size: 12 residues. The DNA of the CDR3 is TGTGCCAGCAACCGCTGGGGTGATACGCAGTATTTT. Protein: CASNRWGDTQYF.

The V gene is TRBV7-2, the J gene TRBJ1-6; a possible D gene is TRBD1 (6 bases). V shed 1 base and J shed 8 bases, with 6 bases lying between them. The length of the CDR3 is 13 residues. The germline V gene has CDR1 SGHTA and CDR2 FQGNSA. The CDR3 spells CASSLGGHSPLHF. The CDR3 bases are TGTGCCAGCAGCTTAGGGGGGCATTCACCCCTCCACTTT.

The chain employs TRBV7-2 and TRBJ1-1; D remains unclear. V lost 6 bases to trimming and J lost 0 bases, with 20 bases between them. This CDR3 comprises 17 residues. Germline-derived CDR1 and CDR2 are SGHTA and FQGNSA. CDR3 in amino acids: CASSQTNRGRMNTEAFF. The DNA for the CDR3 is TGTGCCAGCAGTCAAACGAATAGAGGCAGAATGAACACTGAAGCTTTCTTT.

Notes on this clonotype: One base away lies a much larger clone, so this may be a sequencing read error. The J gene is TRBJ1-2, the V gene TRBV12-3 or TRBV12-4; the match to TRBD1 covers 7 bases. This CDR3 comprises 12 residues. V dropped 7 bases and J dropped 4; count of bases not matched to a gene: 3. CDR3 in DNA: TGTGCCAGCATCCAGGGGGTCTATGGCTACACCTTC. Translating gives CASIQGVYGYTF.